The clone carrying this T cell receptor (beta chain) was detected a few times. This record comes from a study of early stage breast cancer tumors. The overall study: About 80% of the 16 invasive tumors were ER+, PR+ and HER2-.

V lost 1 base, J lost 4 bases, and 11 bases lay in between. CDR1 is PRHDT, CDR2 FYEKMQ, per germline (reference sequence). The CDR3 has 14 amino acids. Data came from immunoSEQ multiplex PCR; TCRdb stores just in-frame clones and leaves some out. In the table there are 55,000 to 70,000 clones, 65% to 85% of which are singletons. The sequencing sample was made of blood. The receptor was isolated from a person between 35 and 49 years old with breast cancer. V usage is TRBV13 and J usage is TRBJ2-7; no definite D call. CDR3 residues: CASSLVPGRYEQYF. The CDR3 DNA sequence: TGTGCCAGCAGCTTAGTACCCGGTAGGTACGAGCAGTACTTC.